The 24 T cell receptor beta chains below all came from one sample that was sequenced in a study of spatial heterogeneity in lung cancer (dated by TCRdb to between 2017 and 2020). According to the study, the label for this sample's time point signals: sample taken at primary tumor resection. Library method: 5' RACE. The listed sequencing device is NextSeq 500. TCRdb itself trimmed the public reads at Q25 with fastp, ran MiXCR and retained productive beta chains. Every entry covers one CDR3 protein and lists the most common genes and DNA from its rows. A total of more than 9,000 distinct CDR3 sequences appear in this sample, around 6% of them only once. The ten largest clones take up about 9.5% of the sample. On the study overall, not on this receptor specifically: A correlation was observed between the number of expanded intratumoral alpha and beta TCRs and the tumor nonsynonymous mutation count.

Their target antigens are unknown. The starting material was lung tumor tissue, obtained at surgery. The receptors shown here come from a male donor with early-stage non-small cell lung cancer.

This clonotype is labeled as medium-sized. The size of this beta chain means little, since it is a stray read in a library made for alpha chains. The chain uses TRBV20-1 and TRBJ1-2; D gene ambiguous. V dropped 3 bases and J dropped 11 bases, with 13 bases sitting between them. The CDR3 totals 11 residues. Germline V gene data show CDR1 as DFQATT and CDR2 as SNEGSKA (reference sequence). The CDR3 here is CSASIRSIYTF. The CDR3, as DNA: TGCAGTGCTAGTATCCGCAGTATTTACACCTTC.

By frequency in the sample, this clonotype is medium-sized. Because the library targeted alpha chains, this beta chain is an off-target read whose size means little. J is TRBJ2-7 and V is TRBV7-9; the match to TRBD2 covers 10 bases. The germline CDR1 and CDR2 sequences are SEHNR and FQNEAQ (reference sequence). V lost 5 bases and J lost 13; bases outside the gene matches: 14. The CDR3 runs to 14 residues. The CDR3 region is CASSPTYPGTSVYF. The CDR3 bases are TGTGCCAGCAGCCCCACCTATCCCGGGACTAGCGTCTACTTC.

There are many counts of this clonotype. The library was designed around alpha chains, so this beta chain is a stray read whose abundance carries little weight. V and J are TRBV20-1 and TRBJ2-7; 10 nucleotides match TRBD1. Germline loops: CDR1 DFQATT, CDR2 SNEGSKA (reference sequence). Unmatched junction bases numbered 7, after V lost 6 bases and J lost 5 bases. There are 13 residues in the CDR3. In DNA form, the CDR3 reads TGCAGTGCGCGTCCCGGGACAGGGGACGAGCAGTACTTC. It yields the protein CSARPGTGDEQYF.

This clonotype was seen ten or more times. This beta chain was picked up by a library intended for alpha chains and is off target, so its count carries little meaning. J is TRBJ1-2 and V is TRBV10-1; D gene ambiguous. The CDR3 runs to 13 residues. Trimming took off 8 bases at V and 0 bases at J, with 10 bases between the two ends. Looked up from germline, CDR1 is WNHNN and CDR2 is SYGVQD (reference sequence). The DNA for the CDR3 is TGCGCCAGCCGGAGGGCTGCTAACTATGGCTACACCTTC. Amino acid sequence: CASRRAANYGYTF.

With regard to this clonotype: The size of this beta chain means little, since it is a stray read in a library made for alpha chains. The rearrangement links TRBV4-3 to TRBJ2-1; D is possibly TRBD2 (5 bases). The CDR3 extends over 15 amino acids. Trimming removed 0 bases from V and 3 bases from J, with 9 bases in between. Germline CDR1 and CDR2: LGHNA and YSLEER. In nucleotides, the CDR3 is TGCGCCAGCAGCCAAGATCGAGGGAACTACAATGAGCAGTTCTTC. Its translation: CASSQDRGNYNEQFF.

There are many counts of this clonotype. Within a library made for alpha chains, this beta chain is off target, and its count is uninformative. The gene calls are TRBV20-1 and TRBJ1-4; weak D call: TRBD1 (5 bases). Germline CDR1 DFQATT, CDR2 SNEGSKA (reference sequence). Trimming shortened V by 0 bases and J by 3 bases, and 14 bases separated the two germline ends. The CDR3 extends over 16 amino acids. CDR3 nucleotides: TGCAGTGCTAGAGAAGCCACGGGACGAGCTAATGAAAAACTGTTTTTT. Amino acids: CSAREATGRANEKLFF.

This clonotype appeared many times. The library was prepared for alpha chains; this beta chain is a stray read, so its frequency means little. This chain links TRBV6-6 with TRBJ1-2, with D perhaps matching TRBD1 (5 bases). Germline values: CDR1 MNHNY, CDR2 SVGAGI (reference sequence). The CDR3 extends over 14 amino acids. Trimming left V 6 bases short and J 4 bases short, with 15 bases between. The CDR3 DNA reads TGTGCCAGCAGAACCGGGGCAGGGCCCTATGGCTACACCTTC. It codes for CASRTGAGPYGYTF.

The table lists this clonotype with many counts. This beta chain was picked up by a library intended for alpha chains and is off target, so its count carries little meaning. The chain carries TRBV2 and TRBJ1-1, with TRBD1 matching 8 bases. Germline V gene sequence: CDR1 SNHLY, CDR2 FYNNEI. The CDR3 is 13 residues long. V gave up 4 bases and J gave up 4 bases; unmatched junction bases: 2. The CDR3 DNA sequence: TGTGCCAGCAGTGCACAGGGGGGCACTGAAGCTTTCTTT. This translates into CASSAQGGTEAFF.

By share, this clonotype counts as medium-sized. Because the library targeted alpha chains, this beta chain is an off-target read whose size means little. The gene calls are TRBV11-2 and TRBJ2-1, with a weak D call TRBD1 (5 bases). Germline lookup yields CDR1 SGHAT and CDR2 FQNNGV. This CDR3 region has 16 residues. V shed 1 base and J shed 7 bases, with 17 bases lying between them. The CDR3 DNA is TGTGCCAGCAGCTTAGGTCAGGACCAAAGGGGAAATGAGCAGTTCTTC. The encoded protein is CASSLGQDQRGNEQFF. The full variable domain, rest sourced from reference TRBV11-2 and TRBJ2-1, is EAGVAQSPRYKIIEKRQSVAFWCNPISGHATLYWYQQILGQGPKLLIQFQNNGVVDDSQLPKDRFSAERLKGVDSTLKIQPAKLEDSAVYLCASSLGQDQRGNEQFFGPGTRLTVL.

This clonotype was seen ten or more times. This beta chain is an off-target read within a library intended for alpha chains, so its frequency means little. V and J are TRBV3-1 and TRBJ2-3; weak D call: TRBD2 (6 bases). Trimming cost V 4 bases and J 0 bases, with 14 bases left between them. This CDR3 is built from 16 residues. Germline V gene data show CDR1 as LGHDT and CDR2 as YNNKEL (reference sequence). As DNA, the CDR3 is TGTGCCAGCAGCCCCCCCCTGGGACTTAGCACAGATACGCAGTATTTT. This translates into CASSPPLGLSTDTQYF.

Ten or more counts support this clonotype. The library was built for alpha chains, so this beta chain is an off-target read and its size means little. This chain joins TRBV3-1 and TRBJ2-3; 7 bases agree with TRBD2. The CDR3 runs to 13 residues. CDR1 LGHDT and CDR2 YNNKEL come from the germline V gene (reference sequence). Losses at the gene ends were 1 base for V and 5 bases for J; bases not matched to a gene: 0. The CDR3 nucleotides read TGTGCCAGCAGCCAAGCGGGAGGAGATACGCAGTATTTT. It yields the protein CASSQAGGDTQYF.

This clonotype is large. This beta chain lies outside the target of a library built for alpha chains; its clone size means little. This sequence joins TRBV5-6 and TRBJ1-6, with 9 positions matching TRBD1. The germline CDR1 and CDR2 sequences are SGHDT and YYEEEE. The CDR3 is made up of 16 amino acids. With V trimmed by 3 bases and J by 3 bases, 4 bases remained unmatched. Here the CDR3 reads CASSWDRELYNSPLHF. As DNA, the CDR3 is TGTGCCAGCAGCTGGGACAGGGAGCTCTATAATTCACCCCTCCACTTT.

The table lists this clonotype with many counts. This beta chain appears as a stray read in a library generated for alpha chains; its size is not informative. The chain is built from TRBV30 and TRBJ1-5; D is perhaps TRBD1 (5 bases). Between the trimmed V and J ends, which lost 1 base and 0 bases, there was a span of 16 bases. This CDR3 region has 17 residues. Germline CDR1 reads GTSNPN; CDR2 reads SVGIG (reference sequence). CDR3 nucleotide sequence: TGTGCCTGGAGTGCTAGCTTTTCAGGGTATAGCAATCAGCCCCAGCATTTT. This encodes CAWSASFSGYSNQPQHF.

Relative to its sample, this clonotype is large. This beta chain lies outside the target of a library built for alpha chains; its clone size means little. This chain connects TRBV11-2 to TRBJ2-7; 7 bases match TRBD2. Losses at the gene ends were 2 bases for V and 5 bases for J; bases not matched to a gene: 9. The CDR3 length is 15 residues. The germline CDR1 and CDR2 sequences are SGHAT and FQNNGV. Here the CDR3 reads CASSLMQGGSHEQYF. In DNA, the CDR3 is TGTGCCAGCAGCTTAATGCAAGGCGGGAGCCACGAGCAGTACTTC.

Many counts were recorded for this clonotype. This beta chain is an off-target read within a library intended for alpha chains, so its frequency means little. This chain links TRBV14 with TRBJ2-2; no clear D gene. Germline V lookup: CDR1 SGHDN, CDR2 FVKESK. This CDR3 is built from 12 residues. Trimming pared 1 base from V and 6 bases from J, leaving 3 bases between. CDR3 DNA sequence: TGTGCCAGCAGCCAAGTGCCCGGGGAGCTGTTTTTT. The encoded protein is CASSQVPGELFF.

This clonotype was recorded many times. This beta chain came through as a stray read in a library set up for alpha chains, and its size says little. The chain links TRBV7-3 to TRBJ2-2; D is possibly TRBD2 (5 bases). There are 16 residues in the CDR3. Per the germline V gene, CDR1 is SGHTA and CDR2 is FQGTGA. V was shortened by 2 bases and J by 0 bases, with 10 bases between the two germline ends. The CDR3 protein is CASSLYSGTNTGELFF. In DNA form, the CDR3 reads TGTGCCAGCAGCTTATACAGCGGAACGAACACCGGGGAGCTGTTTTTT.

Many counts were recorded for this clonotype. As an off-target read in a library built for alpha chains, this beta chain has a frequency of little significance. This chain joins TRBV7-9 and TRBJ2-5; 9 bases are a match to TRBD2. The CDR3 runs to 16 residues. Looked up from germline, CDR1 is SEHNR and CDR2 is FQNEAQ (reference sequence). Germline trimming cut 5 bases from V and 6 bases from J; bases unmatched to any gene: 13. The CDR3 nucleotides read TGTGCCAGCAGCCCCGAGGTAGCGGGAGCGAGGAAGACCCAGTACTTC. Protein sequence: CASSPEVAGARKTQYF.

In this sample, this clonotype turned up many times. Little can be read into the size of this beta chain, an off-target read in a library designed for alpha chains. The chain joins TRBV20-1 to TRBJ1-1, with D tentatively TRBD1 (6 bases). This CDR3 spans 15 amino acids. V gave up 6 bases and J gave up 0 bases, with 17 bases separating them. CDR1 and CDR2 from the germline V gene are DFQATT and SNEGSKA (reference sequence). CDR3 loop: CSARPAGAVNTEAFF. The CDR3 coding sequence is TGCAGTGCGAGACCGGCAGGGGCGGTGAACACTGAAGCTTTCTTT.

Many counts were recorded for this clonotype. As an off-target read in a library built for alpha chains, this beta chain has a frequency of little significance. The V gene is TRBV5-5, the J gene TRBJ2-6; 7 bases align to TRBD1. CDR1 is SGHKS and CDR2 is YYEKEE in the germline V gene (reference sequence). Trimming cost V 2 bases and J 4 bases; bases outside gene matches: 9. There are 17 residues in the CDR3. CDR3 sequence (DNA): TGTGCCAGCAGCTTCCGTTTTGGGACAGAGGGGGCCAACGTCCTGACTTTC. Translation: CASSFRFGTEGANVLTF. Using reference TRBV5-5 and TRBJ2-6 for the parts outside the CDR3, the full variable domain is DAGVTQSPTHLIKTRGQQVTLRCSPISGHKSVSWYQQVLGQGPQFIFQYYEKEERGRGNFPDRFSARQFPNYSSELNVNALLLGDSALYLCASSFRFGTEGANVLTFGAGSRLTVL.

In this sample, this clonotype turned up many times. A library made for alpha chains picked up this beta chain off target, so its size means little. The rearrangement links TRBV9 to TRBJ2-7, with D tentatively TRBD2 (5 bases). From germline, CDR1 is SGDLS and CDR2 YYNGEE. The CDR3 covers 13 residues. Trimming took off 4 bases at V and 4 bases at J, with 12 bases between the two ends. The chain's CDR3 is CASSPEVGYEQYF. The CDR3 DNA reads TGTGCCAGCAGCCCGGAGGTGGGATACGAGCAGTACTTC.

This clonotype showed up many times. Because this beta chain is a stray read in a library intended to capture alpha chains, its abundance should not be given much weight. V and J are TRBV7-9 and TRBJ2-2; D remains ambiguous. The germline gives CDR1 SEHNR, CDR2 FQNEAQ (reference sequence). Trimming removed 2 bases at V and 7 bases at J, with 2 bases between. The CDR3 covers 11 residues. CDR3: CASSLIGELFF. Written as DNA, the CDR3 is TGTGCCAGCAGCTTAATCGGGGAGCTGTTTTTT.

This clonotype was recorded at least ten times. Being off target in a library aimed at alpha chains, this beta chain has a size of little meaning. The CDR3 nucleotides are TGTGCCAGCAGTTCGACTATCGGTCTTGGGGGAGAGACCCAGTACTTC. As protein: CASSSTIGLGGETQYF. This chain uses TRBV27 with TRBJ2-5, with D perhaps given as TRBD1 or TRBD2 (5 bases each). Deletions cut 4 bases from V and 4 bases from J, with 19 bases between. The CDR3 extends over 16 amino acids. The germline CDR1 and CDR2 sequences are MNHEY and SMNVEV (reference sequence).

This clonotype was observed at least ten times. This beta chain is off target for a library built for alpha chains, so its abundance means little. The rearrangement links TRBV28 to TRBJ2-5; D is ambiguous. V was clipped by 4 bases and J by 5 bases, with 8 bases between them. Germline CDR1 MDHEN, CDR2 SYDVKM. The CDR3 has 12 amino acids. As DNA, the CDR3 is TGTGCCAGCAGTTCCAGCCGGGAGACCCAGTACTTC. This sequence encodes CASSSSRETQYF.

This clonotype was found many times. With the library built for alpha chains, this beta chain is off target and its frequency is not meaningful. The chain recombines TRBV2 with TRBJ2-5; TRBD2 agrees at 11 bases. The trim removed 9 bases at V and 2 bases at J, leaving 5 bases unmatched. From germline, CDR1 is SNHLY and CDR2 FYNNEI. The CDR3 runs 14 residues. CDR3 DNA sequence: TGTGCCAGTTCCCGACTAGCGGGGCAAGAGACCCAGTACTTC. Translation gives CASSRLAGQETQYF.